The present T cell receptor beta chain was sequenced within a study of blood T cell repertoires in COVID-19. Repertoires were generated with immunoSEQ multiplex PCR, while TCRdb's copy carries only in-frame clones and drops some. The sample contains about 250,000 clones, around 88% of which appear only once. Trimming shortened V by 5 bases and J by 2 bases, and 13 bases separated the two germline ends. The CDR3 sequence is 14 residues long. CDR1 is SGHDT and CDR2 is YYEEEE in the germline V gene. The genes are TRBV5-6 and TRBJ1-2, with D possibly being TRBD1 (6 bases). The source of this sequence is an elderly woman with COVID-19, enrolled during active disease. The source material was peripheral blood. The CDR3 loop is CASRGITGNYGYTF. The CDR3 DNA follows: TGTGCCAGCAGGGGAATTACAGGGAACTATGGCTACACCTTC.